This T cell receptor beta chain was recorded in a study of beta chain features in type 1 diabetes. What was sequenced were expressed TCRB transcripts, since all of the isolated RNA had been reverse transcribed. Clones were read by immunoSEQ multiplex PCR, and TCRdb kept only the in-frame ones, dropping some. The data hold hundreds of thousands of clones, with 55% to 70% observed a single time. This clone was counted a single time. The sequence was obtained from a man aged 30-40 years in good health. Sequencing input: naive CD4+ T cells from blood.

As DNA, the CDR3 is TGTGCCAGCAGCCAGGCGGGACAGACCTACGAGCAGTACTTC. Amino acids: CASSQAGQTYEQYF. The chain recombines TRBV13 with TRBJ2-7; D might be TRBD1 (7 bases). V was trimmed by 5 bases and J by 2 bases, leaving 13 bases between them. This CDR3 contains 14 residues. Germline V CDR1 and CDR2: PRHDT, FYEKMQ (reference sequence).